Described below is a single TCR beta chain sequence and its context. The entry originates in a study of blood T cell repertoires in COVID-19. The wider study: COVID-19 samples collected from the United States, Italy and Spain covered acute and convalescent phases. Sample material is recorded as cDNA or gDNA derived from T cells, B-cell-depleted T cells, or PBMCs.

Authors' data handling: Amplification of reference gene primers was used by the study to estimate nucleated cell counts. TCRdb's copy holds only in-frame clones and misses some; the assay was immunoSEQ multiplex PCR. V and J calls and clone size follow that table, whereas D and trimming were derived from the DNA. The profile shows roughly 150,000 clones, around 84% of them singletons. Trimming cost V 9 bases and J 10 bases, with 13 bases left between them. CDR1 and CDR2 (germline): LNHDA, SQIVND (reference sequence). This CDR3 spans 12 amino acids. The source is a woman between 45 and 60 years old in a cohort sampled during active or convalescent COVID-19. Sequences were obtained from peripheral blood. The chain employs TRBV19 and TRBJ1-6; tentative D call: TRBD1 (6 bases). CDR3 amino acids: CASRRDTSPLHF. CDR3 DNA sequence: TGTGCCAGCCGACGGGACACGTCACCCCTCCACTTT.